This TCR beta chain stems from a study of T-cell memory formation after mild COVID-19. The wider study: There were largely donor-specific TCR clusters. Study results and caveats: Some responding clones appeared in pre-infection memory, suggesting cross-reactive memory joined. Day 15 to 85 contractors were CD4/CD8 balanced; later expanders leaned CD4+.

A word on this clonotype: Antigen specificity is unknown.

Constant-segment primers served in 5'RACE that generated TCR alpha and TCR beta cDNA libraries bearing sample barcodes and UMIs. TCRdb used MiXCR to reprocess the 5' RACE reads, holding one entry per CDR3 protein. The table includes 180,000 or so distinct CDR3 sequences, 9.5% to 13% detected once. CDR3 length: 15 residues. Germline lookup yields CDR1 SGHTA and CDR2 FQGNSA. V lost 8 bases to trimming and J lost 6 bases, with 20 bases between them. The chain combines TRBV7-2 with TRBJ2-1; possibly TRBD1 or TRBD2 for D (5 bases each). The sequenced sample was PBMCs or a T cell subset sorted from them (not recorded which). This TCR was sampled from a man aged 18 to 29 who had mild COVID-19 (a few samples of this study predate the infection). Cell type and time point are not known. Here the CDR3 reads CASLPQRGEVNEQFF. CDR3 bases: TGTGCCAGCCTCCCCCAGAGGGGTGAGGTCAATGAGCAGTTCTTC.